The TCR beta chain described here comes from a study of vaccination effects on CD4 cells after COVID-19. Across the whole study: Participants were given two doses of BNT162b2 or mRNA-1273 vaccine. Notes on the study in general: Infection- and vaccine-induced clones contracted markedly late after vaccination. Cross-reaction with common cold coronaviruses was seen in only 1 of 255 vaccine-induced clones from healthy vaccinees.

CDR1 is SGDLS, CDR2 YYNGEE, per germline. Trimming took off 0 bases at V and 0 bases at J, with 10 bases between the two ends. The length of the CDR3 is 16 residues. Of note for this clone: The antigen remains unidentified.

ViraFEST expansion of antigen-specific CD4+ T cells with viral peptide pools preceded sequencing. Cultured cells yielded isolated CD4+ T cells after 10 to 11 days. Negative nucleocapsid antibody tests before and after vaccination confirmed no previous SARS-CoV-2 infection. In the cultures, half the medium was exchanged for IL-2 medium on days 3 and 7. TCRdb's copy holds only in-frame clones and misses some; the assay was immunoSEQ multiplex PCR. The sample holds some 65,000 clones; approximately 76% are singletons and the top ten take 2.5% to 3%. The sequencing used CD4+ T cells from PBMCs cultured with HCoV-NL63 spike peptides, collected before COVID-19 vaccination. The receptor's source is a human donor who received a COVID-19 vaccine. This chain connects TRBV9 to TRBJ1-3; the D gene is possibly TRBD1 (6 bases). As DNA, the CDR3 is TGTGCCAGCAGCGTAGCCAGGGGATTCTCTGGAAACACCATATATTTT. The encoded protein is CASSVARGFSGNTIYF.